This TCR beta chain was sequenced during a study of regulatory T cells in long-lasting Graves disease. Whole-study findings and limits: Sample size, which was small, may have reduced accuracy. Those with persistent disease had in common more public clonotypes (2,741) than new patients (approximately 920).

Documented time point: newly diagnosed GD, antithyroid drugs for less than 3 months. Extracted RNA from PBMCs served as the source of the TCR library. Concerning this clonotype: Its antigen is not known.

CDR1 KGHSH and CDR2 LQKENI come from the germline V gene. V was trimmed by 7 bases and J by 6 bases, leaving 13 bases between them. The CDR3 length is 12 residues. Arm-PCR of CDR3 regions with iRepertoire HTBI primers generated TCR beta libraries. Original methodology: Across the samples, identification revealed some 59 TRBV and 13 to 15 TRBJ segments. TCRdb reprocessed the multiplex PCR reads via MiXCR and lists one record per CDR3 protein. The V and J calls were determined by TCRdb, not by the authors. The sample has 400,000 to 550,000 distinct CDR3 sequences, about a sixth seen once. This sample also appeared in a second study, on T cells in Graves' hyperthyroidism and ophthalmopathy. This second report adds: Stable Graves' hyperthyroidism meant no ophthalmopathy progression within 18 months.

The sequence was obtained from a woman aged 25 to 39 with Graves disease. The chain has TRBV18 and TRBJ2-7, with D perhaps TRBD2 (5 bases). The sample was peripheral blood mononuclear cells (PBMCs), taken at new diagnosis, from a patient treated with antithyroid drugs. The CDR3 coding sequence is TGTGCCAGCTTCGAGACGGGGAGCGAGCAGTACTTC. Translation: CASFETGSEQYF. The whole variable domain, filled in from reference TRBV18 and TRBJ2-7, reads NAGVMQNPRHLVRRRGQEARLRCSPMKGHSHVYWYRQLPEEGLKFMVYLQKENIIDESGMPKERFSAEFPKEGPSILRIQQVVRGDSAAYFCASFETGSEQYFGPGTRLTVT.